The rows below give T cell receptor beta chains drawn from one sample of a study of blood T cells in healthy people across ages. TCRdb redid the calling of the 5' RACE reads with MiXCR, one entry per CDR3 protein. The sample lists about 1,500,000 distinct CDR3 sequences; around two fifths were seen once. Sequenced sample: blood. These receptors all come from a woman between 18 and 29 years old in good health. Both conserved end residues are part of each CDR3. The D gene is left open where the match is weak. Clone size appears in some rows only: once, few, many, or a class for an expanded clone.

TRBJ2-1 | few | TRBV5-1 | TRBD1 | CASSADRGDQFF | TGCGCCAGCAGCGCCGACAGGGGTGATCAGTTCTTC
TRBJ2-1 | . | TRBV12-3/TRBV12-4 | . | CASSLLLLLNEQFF | TGTGCCAGCAGTTTGCTCCTACTCCTCAATGAGCAGTTCTTC
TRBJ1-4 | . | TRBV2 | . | CASSEPSGQKKLFF | TGTGCCAGCAGTGAACCATCGGGACAAAAAAAACTGTTTTTT
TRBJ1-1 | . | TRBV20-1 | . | CSARGRAPLIEAFF | TGCAGTGCTAGGGGCAGGGCGCCCCTAATCGAAGCTTTCTTT
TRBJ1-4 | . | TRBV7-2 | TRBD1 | CASSDRQGGEKPFF | TGTGCCAGCAGCGATAGACAGGGAGGAGAAAAACCGTTTTTT
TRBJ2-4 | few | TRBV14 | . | CASSPGSIQYF | TGTGCCAGCAGCCCGGGGAGTATTCAGTACTTC
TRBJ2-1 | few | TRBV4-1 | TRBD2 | CASSQDTGLAGGYNEQFF | TGCGCCAGCAGCCAAGATACCGGACTAGCGGGAGGCTACAATGAGCAGTTCTTC
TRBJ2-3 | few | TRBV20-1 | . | CSARPRSGGYSTDTQYF | TGCAGTGCTAGACCCCGGAGCGGCGGGTATAGCACAGATACGCAGTATTTT
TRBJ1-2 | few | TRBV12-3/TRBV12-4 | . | CASSRAPTVHLYGYTF | TGTGCCAGCAGTAGAGCTCCGACAGTGCACTTGTATGGCTACACCTTC
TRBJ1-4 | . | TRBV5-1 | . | CASSPSSSGGNEKLFF | TGCGCCAGCAGCCCGTCCTCTTCTGGGGGTAATGAAAAACTGTTTTTT
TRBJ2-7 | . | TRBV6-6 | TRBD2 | CASSYGIAGGNEQYF | TGTGCCAGCAGTTACGGGATAGCGGGGGGTAATGAGCAGTACTTC
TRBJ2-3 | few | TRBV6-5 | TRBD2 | CASSYSPSGSTDTQYF | TGTGCCAGCAGTTACTCCCCTAGCGGTAGCACAGATACGCAGTATTTT
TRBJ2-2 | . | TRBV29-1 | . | CSVDKGTLTGELFF | TGCAGCGTTGACAAGGGAACTCTCACCGGGGAGCTGTTTTTT
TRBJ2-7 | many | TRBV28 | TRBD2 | CASSLGGAGGRLRVQYF | TGTGCCAGCAGTTTAGGCGGGGCGGGGGGTCGATTACGTGTGCAGTACTTC
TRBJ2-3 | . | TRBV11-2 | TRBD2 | CASSRRTSGDTTDTQYF | TGTGCCAGCAGCCGGAGGACTAGCGGGGATACCACAGATACGCAGTATTTT